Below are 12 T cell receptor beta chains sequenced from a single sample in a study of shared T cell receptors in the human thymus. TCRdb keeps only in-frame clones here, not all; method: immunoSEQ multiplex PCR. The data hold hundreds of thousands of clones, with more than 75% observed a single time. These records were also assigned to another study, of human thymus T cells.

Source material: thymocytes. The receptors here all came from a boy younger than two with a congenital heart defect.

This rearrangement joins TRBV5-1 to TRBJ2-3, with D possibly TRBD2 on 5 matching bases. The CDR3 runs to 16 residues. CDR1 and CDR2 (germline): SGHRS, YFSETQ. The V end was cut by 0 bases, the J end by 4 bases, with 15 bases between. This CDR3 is CASSLGEGRSADTQYF. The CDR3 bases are TGCGCCAGCAGCTTGGGAGAGGGTAGGAGCGCAGATACGCAGTATTTT.

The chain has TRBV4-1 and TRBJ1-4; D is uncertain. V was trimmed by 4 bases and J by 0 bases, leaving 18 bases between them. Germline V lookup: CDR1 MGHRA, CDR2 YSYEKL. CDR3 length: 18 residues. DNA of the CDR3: TGCGCCAGCAGCCCCGTGGGCCCCTTGTCCACAACTAATGAAAAACTGTTTTTT. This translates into CASSPVGPLSTTNEKLFF.

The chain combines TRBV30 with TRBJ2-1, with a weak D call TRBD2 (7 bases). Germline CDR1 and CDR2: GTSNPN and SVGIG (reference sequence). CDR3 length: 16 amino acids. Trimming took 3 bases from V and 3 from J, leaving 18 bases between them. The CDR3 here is CAWSIRGGAFYNEQFF. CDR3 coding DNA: TGTGCCTGGAGCATAAGGGGGGGCGCTTTCTACAATGAGCAGTTCTTC.

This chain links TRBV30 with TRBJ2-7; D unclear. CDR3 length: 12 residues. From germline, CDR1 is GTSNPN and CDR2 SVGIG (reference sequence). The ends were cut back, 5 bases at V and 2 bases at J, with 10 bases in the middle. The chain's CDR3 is CAWATTAYEQYF. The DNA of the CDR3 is TGTGCCTGGGCCACCACAGCCTACGAGCAGTACTTC. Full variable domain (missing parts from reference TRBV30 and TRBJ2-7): SQTIHQWPATLVQPVGSPLSLECTVEGTSNPNLYWYRQAAGRGLQLLFYSVGIGQISSEVPQNLSASRPQDRQFILSSKKLLLSDSGFYLCAWATTAYEQYFGPGTRLTVT.

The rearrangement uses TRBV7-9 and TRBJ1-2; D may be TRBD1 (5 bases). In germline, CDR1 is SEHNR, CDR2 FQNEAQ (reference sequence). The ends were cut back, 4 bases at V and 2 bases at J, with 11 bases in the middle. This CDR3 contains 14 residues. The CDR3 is CASSSQGPNYGYTF. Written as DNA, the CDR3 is TGTGCCAGCAGCTCCCAGGGCCCCAACTATGGCTACACCTTC.

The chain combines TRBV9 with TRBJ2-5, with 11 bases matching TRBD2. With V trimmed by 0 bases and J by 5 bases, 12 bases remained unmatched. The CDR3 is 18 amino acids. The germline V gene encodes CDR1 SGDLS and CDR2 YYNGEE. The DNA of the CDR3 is TGTGCCAGCAGCGTAGGGCTAGCGGGAGGAGGGGACTGGGAGACCCAGTACTTC. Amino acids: CASSVGLAGGGDWETQYF.

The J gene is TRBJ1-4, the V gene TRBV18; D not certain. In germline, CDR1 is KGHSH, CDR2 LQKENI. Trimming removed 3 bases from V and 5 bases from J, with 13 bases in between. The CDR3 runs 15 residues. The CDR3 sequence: CASSPLAGLNEKLFF. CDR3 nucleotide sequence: TGTGCCAGCTCACCCCTCGCAGGCTTAAATGAAAAACTGTTTTTT.

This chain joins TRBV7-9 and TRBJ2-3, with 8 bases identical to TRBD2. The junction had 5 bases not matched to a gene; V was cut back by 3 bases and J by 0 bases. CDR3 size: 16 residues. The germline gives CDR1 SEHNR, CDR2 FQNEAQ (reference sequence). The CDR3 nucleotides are TGTGCCAGCAGCTTCACCACTAGCGGTAGCACAGATACGCAGTATTTT. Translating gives CASSFTTSGSTDTQYF.

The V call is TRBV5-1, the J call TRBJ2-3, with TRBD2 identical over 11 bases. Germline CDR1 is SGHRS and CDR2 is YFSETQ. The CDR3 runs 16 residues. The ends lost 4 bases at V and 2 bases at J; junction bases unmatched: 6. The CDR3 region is CASSVGLAENTDTQYF. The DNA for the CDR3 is TGCGCCAGCAGCGTGGGACTAGCGGAGAACACAGATACGCAGTATTTT.

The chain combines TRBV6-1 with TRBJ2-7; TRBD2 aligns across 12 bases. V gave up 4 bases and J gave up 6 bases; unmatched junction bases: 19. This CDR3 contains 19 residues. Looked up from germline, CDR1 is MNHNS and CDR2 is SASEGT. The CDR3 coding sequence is TGTGCCAGCAGTGTTCGCCTGCTACCTCTTTTGACTAGCGGGGGCGAGCAGTACTTC. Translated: CASSVRLLPLLTSGGEQYF.

The CDR3 nucleotides are TGTGCCAGTAACGACAGGGGGTGGGATGAGCAGTTCTTC. Translated, it gives CASNDRGWDEQFF. This sequence joins TRBV19 and TRBJ2-1, with 9 bases matching TRBD1. Trimming removed 7 bases from V and 8 bases from J; junction bases left unmatched: 6. The CDR3 runs 13 residues. The germline CDR1 and CDR2 sequences are LNHDA and SQIVND (reference sequence).

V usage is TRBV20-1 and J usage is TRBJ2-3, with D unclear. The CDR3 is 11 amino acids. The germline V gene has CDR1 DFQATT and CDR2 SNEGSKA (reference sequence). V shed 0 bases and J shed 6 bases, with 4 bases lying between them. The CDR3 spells CSARDGDTQYF. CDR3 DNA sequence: TGCAGTGCTAGAGATGGCGATACGCAGTATTTT.